The 14 T cell receptor beta chains reported below all come from one sample, sequenced in a study of blood T cell repertoires in COVID-19. Produced via immunoSEQ multiplex PCR; TCRdb's table is partial and in-frame only. The sample contains about 310,000 clones, roughly 91% of which appear only once. The sample was peripheral blood. Source of these receptors: a man aged 45-60 years with active or convalescent COVID-19.

The V gene is TRBV2, the J gene TRBJ1-4, with D tentatively TRBD1 (6 bases). This CDR3 has 13 residues. V lost 8 bases and J 6 bases, leaving 13 bases between the germline ends. CDR1 SNHLY and CDR2 FYNNEI come from the germline V gene. The CDR3 reads CASGTGIYEKLFF. The CDR3 DNA follows: TGTGCCAGCGGAACAGGGATTTATGAAAAACTGTTTTTT.

The chain links TRBV6-2 or TRBV6-3 to TRBJ1-3; 8 nucleotides line up with TRBD1. This CDR3 comprises 16 residues. V lost 2 bases, J lost 1 base, and 4 bases stayed unmatched. Germline V gene lookup returns CDR1 MNHEY and CDR2 SVGEGT. CDR3 sequence reads: CASSYGQGASGNTIYF. The CDR3 nucleotides are TGTGCCAGCAGTTACGGCCAGGGGGCTTCTGGAAACACCATATATTTT.

The chain links TRBV6-5 to TRBJ1-1; D is perhaps TRBD1 (6 bases). Germline values: CDR1 MNHEY, CDR2 SVGAGI. Trimming stripped 6 bases from V and 0 bases from J, with 11 bases between. This CDR3 has 14 residues. The CDR3 nucleotides are TGTGCCAGCAGGGATGGACAGATGAACACTGAAGCTTTCTTT. It is translated as CASRDGQMNTEAFF.

This clone was picked up one time. The chain carries TRBV18 and TRBJ2-2; no definite D call. The CDR3 extends over 15 amino acids. With 6 bases removed from V and 3 bases from J, the gap between germline ends came to 14 bases. From germline, CDR1 is KGHSH and CDR2 LQKENI. The CDR3 loop is CASSTTRADTGELFF. The CDR3 nucleotides are TGTGCCAGCTCGACGACCCGCGCGGACACCGGGGAGCTGTTTTTT. The full variable domain, its missing parts supplied by reference TRBV18 and TRBJ2-2, is NAGVMQNPRHLVRRRGQEARLRCSPMKGHSHVYWYRQLPEEGLKFMVYLQKENIIDESGMPKERFSAEFPKEGPSILRIQQVVRGDSAAYFCASSTTRADTGELFFGEGSRLTVL.

V and J are TRBV7-6 and TRBJ2-2; 7 bases match TRBD2. The CDR3 extends over 14 amino acids. Germline-derived CDR1 and CDR2 are SGHVS and FNYEAQ. The V and J ends lost 6 bases and 2 bases, in that order; junction bases with no gene match: 3. The CDR3 loop is CASRGLPNTGELFF. CDR3 nucleotides: TGTGCCAGCAGGGGACTACCTAACACCGGGGAGCTGTTTTTT. Supplemented by reference TRBV7-6 and TRBJ2-2, the full variable domain reads GAGVSQSPRYKVTKRGQDVALRCDPISGHVSLYWYRQALGQGPEFLTYFNYEAQQDKSGLPNDRFSAERPEGSISTLTIQRTEQRDSAMYRCASRGLPNTGELFFGEGSRLTVL.

The chain employs TRBV5-8 and TRBJ2-2, with a tentative D call TRBD1 (5 bases). Germline CDR1 and CDR2: SGHTS and YDEGEE. Deletions cut 0 bases from V and 9 bases from J, with 18 bases between. This CDR3 spans 16 amino acids. The chain's CDR3 is CASSLGQGMFVRELFF. As DNA, the CDR3 is TGTGCCAGCAGCTTGGGGCAGGGCATGTTTGTCCGGGAGCTGTTTTTT.

This rearrangement joins TRBV5-5 to TRBJ1-3; 8 nucleotides match TRBD1. This CDR3 is 16 amino acids long. In germline, CDR1 is SGHKS, CDR2 YYEKEE (reference sequence). V shed 4 bases and J 1 base; nucleotides not matched to a gene: 7. CDR3 sequence: CASSGGQAPSGNTIYF. DNA for the CDR3: TGTGCCAGCAGCGGGGGACAGGCTCCTTCTGGAAACACCATATATTTT.

This clone was detected only once. The chain couples TRBV21-1 to TRBJ2-7; the table names TRBD2, a call not compared with the DNA. TRBV21-1 is assigned pseudogene status. The CDR3 totals 16 residues. The CDR3 DNA sequence: TGTGCCAGCAGCAAAGGGCTGACTAGCGAAGGATACGAGCAGTACTTC. Amino acid sequence: CASSKGLTSEGYEQYF.

The gene calls are TRBV1 and TRBJ1-2; the DNA was not used to check the table's D call, TRBD1. TRBV1 is deemed a pseudogene. The CDR3 runs 16 residues. The CDR3, as DNA: TGCACCAGCAGCCAACTGGGACAGTACTTAGTGGCTGGCTACACCTTC. Its translation: CTSSQLGQYLVAGYTF.

This chain connects TRBV10-3 to TRBJ2-7; tentative D call: TRBD1 (5 bases). Germline loops: CDR1 ENHRY, CDR2 SYGVKD. This CDR3 is 14 amino acids long. Trimming removed 5 bases at V and 3 bases at J, with 14 bases between. CDR3: CAISTPGWGYEQYF. CDR3 in DNA: TGTGCCATCAGTACTCCAGGGTGGGGCTACGAGCAGTACTTC.

Notes on this clone: The sample contains more than one DNA sequence encoding this CDR3. CDR3 in DNA: TGTGCCAGCTCGTATGAACCGGGACAGGGGAAAGAACAGTACTTC. This gives the protein CASSYEPGQGKEQYF. The chain joins TRBV18 to TRBJ2-7; TRBD1 matches 10 bases. The CDR3 runs to 15 residues. Germline V gene data show CDR1 as KGHSH and CDR2 as LQKENI. V lost 6 bases, J lost 10 bases, and 15 bases stayed unmatched.

This clone was seen only once. V gene TRBV10-2 combines with J gene TRBJ1-2; tentatively, D is TRBD1 (5 bases). Germline V CDR1 and CDR2: WSHSY, SAAADI. V dropped 6 bases and J dropped 4 bases, with 15 bases sitting between them. CDR3 length equals 14 residues. CDR3 sequence reads: CASRDQGMGYGYTF. Written as DNA, the CDR3 is TGCGCCAGCAGAGATCAGGGTATGGGCTATGGCTACACCTTC.

V gene TRBV19 combines with J gene TRBJ2-5; tentatively, D is TRBD1 (5 bases). Trimming shortened V by 8 bases and J by 5 bases, and 18 bases separated the two germline ends. Germline CDR1 LNHDA, CDR2 SQIVND (reference sequence). The length of the CDR3 is 14 residues. CDR3 bases: TGTGCCAGTGCGGCGACAGTAGACACCGAGACCCAGTACTTC. Amino acids: CASAATVDTETQYF.

The chain has TRBV12-3 or TRBV12-4 and TRBJ1-2; possibly TRBD1 for D (5 bases). Trimming removed 6 bases from V and 4 bases from J, with 12 bases in between. The CDR3 has 13 amino acids. CDR3 nucleotide sequence: TGTGCCAGCAGCGACCCAGGGTTCTATGGCTACACCTTC. This encodes CASSDPGFYGYTF.